This entry describes one T cell receptor beta chain. These data come from a study of blood T cell repertoires in COVID-19. For the study at large: The samples span acute and convalescent COVID-19 from the United States, Italy and Spain. T cells, B-cell-depleted T cells, or PBMCs supplied cDNA or gDNA.

Trimming removed 2 bases from V and 8 bases from J, with 10 bases in between. The CDR3 contains 13 residues. Germline values: CDR1 SNHLY, CDR2 FYNNEI. Original analysis: Amplified reference gene primers provided the basis for estimating nucleated cell counts. Clones were sequenced by immunoSEQ multiplex PCR, and TCRdb holds only the in-frame ones, with some missing. V, J and clone size derive from that table, while D and trimming were established from the DNA sequence. Of 100,000 to 150,000 clones in the sample, more than 60% were seen once. This chain uses TRBV2 with TRBJ2-1; possible D gene TRBD1, 6 bases. The sequence came from a woman in her sixties or seventies with acute or convalescent COVID-19. The specimen sequenced was peripheral blood. CDR3 region: CASSETGKDEQFF. CDR3 nucleotides: TGTGCCAGCAGTGAAACAGGGAAGGATGAGCAGTTCTTC.